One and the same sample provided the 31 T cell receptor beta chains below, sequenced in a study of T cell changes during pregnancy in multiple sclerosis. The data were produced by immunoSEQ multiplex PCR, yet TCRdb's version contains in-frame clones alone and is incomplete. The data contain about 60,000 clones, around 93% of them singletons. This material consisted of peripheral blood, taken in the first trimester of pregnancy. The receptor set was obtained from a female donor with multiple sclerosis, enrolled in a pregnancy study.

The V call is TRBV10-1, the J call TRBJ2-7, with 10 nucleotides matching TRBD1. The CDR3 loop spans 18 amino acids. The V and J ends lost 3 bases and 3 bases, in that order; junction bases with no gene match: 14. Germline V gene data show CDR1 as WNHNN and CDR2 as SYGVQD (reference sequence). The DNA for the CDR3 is TGCGCCAGCAGTGACCGAGTCCGGGGACAGGGGAAAAACTACGAGCAGTACTTC. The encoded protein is CASSDRVRGQGKNYEQYF.

The CDR3 nucleotides are TGTGCCAGCTCCGCTGGACAGGCGGGGAACACTGAAGCTTTCTTT. Its translation: CASSAGQAGNTEAFF. V and J are TRBV18 and TRBJ1-1; 7 bases agree with TRBD1. The CDR3 loop spans 15 amino acids. The junction had 8 bases not matched to a gene; V was cut back by 6 bases and J by 1 base. CDR1 and CDR2 (germline): KGHSH, LQKENI. The entire variable domain, with the rest obtained from reference TRBV18 and TRBJ1-1, is as follows: NAGVMQNPRHLVRRRGQEARLRCSPMKGHSHVYWYRQLPEEGLKFMVYLQKENIIDESGMPKERFSAEFPKEGPSILRIQQVVRGDSAAYFCASSAGQAGNTEAFFGQGTRLTVV.

The CDR3 spells CASSQGTGGTYGYTF. The CDR3 bases are TGCGCCAGCAGCCAAGGGACAGGGGGAACCTATGGCTACACCTTC. V usage is TRBV4-3 and J usage is TRBJ1-2; 10 positions match TRBD1. There are 15 residues in the CDR3. V trimming: 1 base; J trimming: 4 bases; junction bases outside the gene matches: 3. Germline V CDR1 and CDR2: LGHNA, YSLEER.

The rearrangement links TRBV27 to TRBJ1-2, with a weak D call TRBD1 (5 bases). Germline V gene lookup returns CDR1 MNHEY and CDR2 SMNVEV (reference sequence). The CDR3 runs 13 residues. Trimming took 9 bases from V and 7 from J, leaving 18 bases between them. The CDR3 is CASTKGRGTGYTF. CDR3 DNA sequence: TGTGCCAGTACGAAGGGGAGGGGCACTGGCTACACCTTC.

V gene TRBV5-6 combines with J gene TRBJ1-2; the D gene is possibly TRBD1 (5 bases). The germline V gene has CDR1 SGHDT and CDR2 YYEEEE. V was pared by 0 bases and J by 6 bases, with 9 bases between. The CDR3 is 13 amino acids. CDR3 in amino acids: CASSLATGDGYTF. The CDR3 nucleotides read TGTGCCAGCAGCTTGGCGACGGGGGATGGCTACACCTTC.

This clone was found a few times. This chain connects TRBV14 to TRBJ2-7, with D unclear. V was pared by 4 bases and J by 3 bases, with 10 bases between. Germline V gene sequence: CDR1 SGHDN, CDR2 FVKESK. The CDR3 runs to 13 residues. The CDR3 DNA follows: TGTGCCAGCAGCCCCGGCGGCCGCTACGAGCAGTACTTC. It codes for CASSPGGRYEQYF.

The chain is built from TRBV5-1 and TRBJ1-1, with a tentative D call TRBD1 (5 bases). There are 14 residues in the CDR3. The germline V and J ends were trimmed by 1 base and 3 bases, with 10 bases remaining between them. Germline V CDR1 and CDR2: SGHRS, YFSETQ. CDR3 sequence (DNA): TGCGCCAGCAGCTTGACAGGAACCCACACTGAAGCTTTCTTT. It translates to CASSLTGTHTEAFF.

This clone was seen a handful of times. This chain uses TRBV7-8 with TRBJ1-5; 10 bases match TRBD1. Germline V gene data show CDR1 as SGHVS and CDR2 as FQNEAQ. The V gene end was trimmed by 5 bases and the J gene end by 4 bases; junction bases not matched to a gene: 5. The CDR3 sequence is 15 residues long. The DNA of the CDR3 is TGTGCCAGCAGCCCTCGGACAGGGGGGAATCAGCCCCAGCATTTT. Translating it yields CASSPRTGGNQPQHF.

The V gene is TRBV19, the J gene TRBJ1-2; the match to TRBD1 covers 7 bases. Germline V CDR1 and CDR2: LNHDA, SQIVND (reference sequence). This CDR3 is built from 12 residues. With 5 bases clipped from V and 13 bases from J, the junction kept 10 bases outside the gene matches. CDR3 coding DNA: TGTGCCAGTAGTCCTGACAGGGTGAGCTGCACCTTC. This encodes CASSPDRVSCTF.

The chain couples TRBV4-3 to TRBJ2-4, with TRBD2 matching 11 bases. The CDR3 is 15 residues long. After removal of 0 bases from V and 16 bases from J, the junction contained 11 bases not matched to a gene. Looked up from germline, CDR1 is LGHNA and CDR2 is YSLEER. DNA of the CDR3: TGCGCCAGCAGCCAAGAGTCTCTAGCGGGGGGCCCGAGTTACTTC. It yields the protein CASSQESLAGGPSYF.

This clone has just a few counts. In DNA form, the CDR3 reads TGTGCCAGCAGCCGACTAGCGGGGGAAACAGATACGCAGTATTTT. Translating it yields CASSRLAGETDTQYF. The V call is TRBV6-1, the J call TRBJ2-3, with 12 bases aligning to TRBD2. Germline V gene lookup returns CDR1 MNHNS and CDR2 SASEGT. V gave up 6 bases and J gave up 3 bases; unmatched junction bases: 4. CDR3 size: 15 residues.

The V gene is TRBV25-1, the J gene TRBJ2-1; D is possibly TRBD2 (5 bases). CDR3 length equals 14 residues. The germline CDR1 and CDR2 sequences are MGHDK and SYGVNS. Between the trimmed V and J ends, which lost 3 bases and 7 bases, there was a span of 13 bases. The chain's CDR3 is CASSDHGVLNEQFF. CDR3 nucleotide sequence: TGTGCCAGCAGTGATCACGGGGTTTTGAATGAGCAGTTCTTC.

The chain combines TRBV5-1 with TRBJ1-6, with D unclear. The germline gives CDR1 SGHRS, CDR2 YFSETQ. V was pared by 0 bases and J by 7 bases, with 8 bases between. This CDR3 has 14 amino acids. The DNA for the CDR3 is TGCGCCAGCAGCTTGGTTCAGGAAAATTCACCCCTCCACTTT. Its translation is CASSLVQENSPLHF.

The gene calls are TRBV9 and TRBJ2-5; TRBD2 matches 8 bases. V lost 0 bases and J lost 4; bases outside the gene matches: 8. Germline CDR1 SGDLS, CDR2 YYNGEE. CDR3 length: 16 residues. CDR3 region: CASSVGLGLDLETQYF. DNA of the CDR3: TGTGCCAGCAGCGTAGGTCTGGGACTAGATTTAGAGACCCAGTACTTC.

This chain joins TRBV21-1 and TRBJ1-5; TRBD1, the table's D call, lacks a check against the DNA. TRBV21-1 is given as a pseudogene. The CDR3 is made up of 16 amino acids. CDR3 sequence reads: CASSKADRDANQPQHF. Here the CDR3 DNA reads TGTGCCAGCAGCAAAGCGGACAGGGACGCGAATCAGCCCCAGCATTTT.

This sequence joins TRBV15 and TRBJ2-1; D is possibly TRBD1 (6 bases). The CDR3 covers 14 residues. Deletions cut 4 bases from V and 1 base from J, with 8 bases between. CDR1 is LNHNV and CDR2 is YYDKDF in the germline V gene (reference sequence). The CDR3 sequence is CATSKGESYNEQFF. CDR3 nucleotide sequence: TGTGCCACCAGCAAGGGGGAGTCCTACAATGAGCAGTTCTTC.

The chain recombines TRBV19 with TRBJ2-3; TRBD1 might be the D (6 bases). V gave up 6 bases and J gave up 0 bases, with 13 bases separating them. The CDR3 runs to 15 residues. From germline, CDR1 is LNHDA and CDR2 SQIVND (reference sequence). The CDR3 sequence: CASSLQGVSTDTQYF. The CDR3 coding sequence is TGTGCCAGTAGCCTACAGGGTGTAAGCACAGATACGCAGTATTTT. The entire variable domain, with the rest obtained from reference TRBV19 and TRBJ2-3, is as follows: DGGITQSPKYLFRKEGQNVTLSCEQNLNHDAMYWYRQDPGQGLRLIYYSQIVNDFQKGDIAEGYSVSREKKESFPLTVTSAQKNPTAFYLCASSLQGVSTDTQYFGPGTRLTVL.

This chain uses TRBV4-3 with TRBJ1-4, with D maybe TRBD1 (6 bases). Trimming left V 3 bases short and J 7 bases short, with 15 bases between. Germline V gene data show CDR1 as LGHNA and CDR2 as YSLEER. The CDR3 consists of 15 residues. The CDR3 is CASSQIGGGIEKLFF. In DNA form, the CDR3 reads TGCGCCAGCAGCCAGATCGGGGGGGGCATTGAAAAACTGTTTTTT.

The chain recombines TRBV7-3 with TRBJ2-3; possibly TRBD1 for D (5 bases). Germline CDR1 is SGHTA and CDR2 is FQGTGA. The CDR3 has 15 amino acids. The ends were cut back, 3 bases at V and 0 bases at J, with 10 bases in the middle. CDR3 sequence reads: CASSFRGASTDTQYF. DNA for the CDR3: TGTGCCAGCAGCTTTAGGGGTGCTAGCACAGATACGCAGTATTTT.

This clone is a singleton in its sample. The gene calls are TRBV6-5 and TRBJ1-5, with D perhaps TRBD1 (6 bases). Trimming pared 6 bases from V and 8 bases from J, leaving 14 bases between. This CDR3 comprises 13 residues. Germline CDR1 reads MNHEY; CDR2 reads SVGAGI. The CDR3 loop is CASRDRPTEPQHF. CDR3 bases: TGTGCCAGCAGAGACAGGCCTACGGAGCCCCAGCATTTT.

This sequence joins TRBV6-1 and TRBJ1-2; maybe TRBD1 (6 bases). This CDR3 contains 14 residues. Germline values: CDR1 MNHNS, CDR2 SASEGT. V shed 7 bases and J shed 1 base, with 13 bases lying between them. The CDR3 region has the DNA TGTGCCAGCACCCAGACAGGATTTAACTATGGCTACACCTTC. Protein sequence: CASTQTGFNYGYTF.

CDR3 residues: CASSARGTGGSYEQYF. CDR3 bases: TGTGCCAGCAGCGCCCGGGGGACGGGGGGATCCTACGAGCAGTACTTC. The rearrangement uses TRBV9 and TRBJ2-7; 7 bases align to TRBD2. The CDR3 is 16 amino acids. Per germline, CDR1 SGDLS and CDR2 YYNGEE. J gave up 1 base and V 3 bases, and 10 bases lay outside the gene matches.

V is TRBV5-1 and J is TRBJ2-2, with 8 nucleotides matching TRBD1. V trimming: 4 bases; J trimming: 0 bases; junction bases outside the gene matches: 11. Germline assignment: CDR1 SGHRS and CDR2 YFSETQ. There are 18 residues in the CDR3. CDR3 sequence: CASSRSGTGGANTGELFF. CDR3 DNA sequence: TGCGCCAGCAGCAGATCCGGGACAGGAGGCGCGAACACCGGGGAGCTGTTTTTT.

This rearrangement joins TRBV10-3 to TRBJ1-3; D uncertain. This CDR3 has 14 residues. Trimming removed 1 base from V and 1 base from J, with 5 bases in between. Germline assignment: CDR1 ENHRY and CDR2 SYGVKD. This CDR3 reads CAISEYGSGNTIYF. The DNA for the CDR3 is TGTGCCATCAGTGAGTACGGTTCTGGAAACACCATATATTTT.

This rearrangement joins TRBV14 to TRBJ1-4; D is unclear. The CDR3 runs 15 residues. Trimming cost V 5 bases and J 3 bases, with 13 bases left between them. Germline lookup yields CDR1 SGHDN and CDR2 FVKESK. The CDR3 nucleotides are TGTGCCAGCAGCGTAAGCGGGTTTTCTAATGAAAAACTGTTTTTT. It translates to CASSVSGFSNEKLFF.

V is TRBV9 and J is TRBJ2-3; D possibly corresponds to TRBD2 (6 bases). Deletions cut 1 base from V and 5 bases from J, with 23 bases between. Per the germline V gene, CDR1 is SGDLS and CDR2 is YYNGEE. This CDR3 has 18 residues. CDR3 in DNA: TGTGCCAGCAGCGTAACTATTCAGGGACTCCCATCGGGAGATACGCAGTATTTT. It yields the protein CASSVTIQGLPSGDTQYF.

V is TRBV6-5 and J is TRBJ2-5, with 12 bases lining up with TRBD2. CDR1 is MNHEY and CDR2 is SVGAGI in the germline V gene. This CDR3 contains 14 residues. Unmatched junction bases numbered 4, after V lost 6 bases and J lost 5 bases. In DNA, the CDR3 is TGTGCCAGCAGACCTGGGACTAGCGGGGAGACCCAGTACTTC. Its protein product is CASRPGTSGETQYF.

The CDR3 reads CASSSSTGFYQPQHF. The CDR3 DNA follows: TGTGCCAGCAGCTCGTCGACAGGATTTTATCAGCCCCAGCATTTT. This rearrangement joins TRBV11-2 to TRBJ1-5; weak D call: TRBD1 (6 bases). This CDR3 comprises 15 residues. The germline V gene has CDR1 SGHAT and CDR2 FQNNGV. Trimming stripped 4 bases from V and 5 bases from J, with 15 bases between.

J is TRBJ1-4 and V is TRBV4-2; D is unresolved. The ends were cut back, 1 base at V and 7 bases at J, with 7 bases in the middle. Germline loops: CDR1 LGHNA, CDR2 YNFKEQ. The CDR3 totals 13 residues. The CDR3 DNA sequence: TGTGCCAGCAGCCAAGGTGAGGGTGAAAAACTGTTTTTT. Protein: CASSQGEGEKLFF.

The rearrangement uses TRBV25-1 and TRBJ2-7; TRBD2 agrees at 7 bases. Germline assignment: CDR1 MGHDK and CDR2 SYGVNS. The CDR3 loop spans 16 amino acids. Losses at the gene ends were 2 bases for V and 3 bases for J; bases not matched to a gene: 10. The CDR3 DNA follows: TGTGCCAGCAGTGAAGTTGGGGGGGACTTCAACTACGAGCAGTACTTC. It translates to CASSEVGGDFNYEQYF.

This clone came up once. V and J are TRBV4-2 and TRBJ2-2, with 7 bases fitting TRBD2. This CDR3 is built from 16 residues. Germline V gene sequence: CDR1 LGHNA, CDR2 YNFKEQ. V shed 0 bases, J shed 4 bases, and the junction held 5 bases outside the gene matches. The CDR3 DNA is TGTGCCAGCAGCCAAGATTTCGGACTAGTCACCGGGGAGCTGTTTTTT. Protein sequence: CASSQDFGLVTGELFF.